These 15 T cell receptor beta chains share one sample of origin, sequenced in a study of long-term antiretroviral therapy in people with HIV. Version v3.0 of the immunoSEQ assay was performed at survey level. The table came from immunoSEQ multiplex PCR; TCRdb's copy has only in-frame clones and leaves some out. The data show over 7,000 clones, over 75% seen once. The sequences come from unsorted PBMCs, collected 0.1 years after starting antiretroviral therapy. The receptors originated from a man aged 35-49 years with HIV.

This clone was detected once. The chain has TRBV9 and TRBJ2-7; the D gene is possibly TRBD2 (6 bases). Germline assignment: CDR1 SGDLS and CDR2 YYNGEE. This CDR3 is built from 15 residues. Trimming took 4 bases from V and 2 from J, leaving 16 bases between them. CDR3 residues: CASSPSWGVPYEQYF. CDR3 DNA: TGTGCCAGCAGCCCGTCCTGGGGGGTCCCCTACGAGCAGTACTTC.

In its sample, this clone ranks as medium-sized. This chain uses TRBV5-4 with TRBJ2-2; 15 nucleotides line up with TRBD2. The length of the CDR3 is 16 residues. Per the germline V gene, CDR1 is SGHNT and CDR2 is YYREEE (reference sequence). Trimming took 4 bases from V and 3 from J; bases not matched to a gene: 1. The CDR3 bases are TGTGCCAGCAGCGGACTAGCGGGGGGGCACACCGGGGAGCTGTTTTTT. Encoded protein: CASSGLAGGHTGELFF. Variable domain in full (rest from reference TRBV5-4 and TRBJ2-2): ETGVTQSPTHLIKTRGQQVTLRCSSQSGHNTVSWYQQALGQGPQFIFQYYREEENGRGNFPPRFSGLQFPNYSSELNVNALELDDSALYLCASSGLAGGHTGELFFGEGSRLTVL.

The chain has TRBV4-3 and TRBJ2-2; D uncertain. The germline CDR1 and CDR2 sequences are LGHNA and YSLEER. This CDR3 region has 13 residues. V was clipped by 4 bases and J by 6 bases, with 9 bases between them. The CDR3 nucleotides read TGCGCCAGCAGCCCGGGTTGGGCCGGGGAGCTGTTTTTT. Translation gives CASSPGWAGELFF.

In this sample, this clone turned up a few times. This sequence joins TRBV9 and TRBJ2-7; D gene uncertain. CDR3 length: 14 residues. Trimming took off 4 bases at V and 0 bases at J, with 11 bases between the two ends. Germline V lookup: CDR1 SGDLS, CDR2 YYNGEE. The CDR3 here is CASSPSSSSYEQYF. The CDR3 region has the DNA TGTGCCAGCAGCCCGTCGTCCTCCTCCTACGAGCAGTACTTC.

This chain connects TRBV5-6 to TRBJ2-2; 9 bases fit TRBD2. The germline gives CDR1 SGHDT, CDR2 YYEEEE. The CDR3 runs to 15 residues. V trimming: 4 bases; J trimming: 3 bases; junction bases outside the gene matches: 4. The CDR3 loop reads CASSLLAGDTGELFF. The CDR3 coding sequence is TGTGCCAGCAGCCTTTTAGCGGGGGACACCGGGGAGCTGTTTTTT.

The J gene is TRBJ2-2, the V gene TRBV2, with 9 bases matching TRBD2. The CDR3 contains 15 residues. The ends lost 4 bases at V and 0 bases at J; junction bases unmatched: 0. CDR1 and CDR2 (germline): SNHLY, FYNNEI. The CDR3 sequence is CASSGGGANTGELFF. The CDR3 coding sequence is TGTGCCAGCAGTGGCGGGGGGGCGAACACCGGGGAGCTGTTTTTT. Filled out from reference TRBV2 and TRBJ2-2, the complete variable domain reads EPEVTQTPSHQVTQMGQEVILRCVPISNHLYFYWYRQILGQKVEFLVSFYNNEISEKSEIFDDQFSVERPDGSNFTLKIRSTKLEDSAMYFCASSGGGANTGELFFGEGSRLTVL.

This clone was detected only a few times. The gene calls are TRBV27 and TRBJ1-1, with TRBD1 as a possible D gene (6 bases). Per germline, CDR1 MNHEY and CDR2 SMNVEV (reference sequence). V shed 1 base and J shed 8 bases, with 11 bases lying between them. The CDR3 totals 13 residues. The CDR3 DNA follows: TGTGCCAGCAGTTTATTTAGGCAGGGGGAAGCTTTCTTT. Encoded protein: CASSLFRQGEAFF.

The chain employs TRBV5-1 and TRBJ2-5, with D unclear. CDR1 and CDR2 (germline): SGHRS, YFSETQ. Trimming removed 7 bases from V and 1 base from J, with 11 bases in between. The CDR3 spans 13 residues. The CDR3 DNA reads as TGCGCCAGCTACGGGTCTTTCCAAGAGACCCAGTACTTC. Protein product: CASYGSFQETQYF.

This chain links TRBV12-5 with TRBJ2-7; D unclear. Germline V gene data show CDR1 as LGHNT and CDR2 as FRNRAP. The germline V and J ends were trimmed by 4 bases and 2 bases, with 9 bases remaining between them. The CDR3 has 13 residues. The CDR3 here is CASGSTNTYEQYF. CDR3 in DNA: TGTGCTAGTGGTTCCACTAATACCTACGAGCAGTACTTC.

This clone was observed a handful of times. The V gene is TRBV13, the J gene TRBJ2-7; 8 nucleotides agree with TRBD1. J lost 6 bases, V lost 6 bases, and 10 bases had no gene match. Germline V gives CDR1 PRHDT, CDR2 FYEKMQ (reference sequence). The length of the CDR3 is 14 residues. The CDR3 DNA sequence: TGTGCCAGCAGAAGGACAGGGCAAAGTTTCGAGCAGTACTTC. This codes for CASRRTGQSFEQYF.

The chain couples TRBV19 to TRBJ2-7, with a tentative D call TRBD1 (5 bases). The CDR3 runs 14 residues. The V end lost 3 bases, the J end lost 4 bases, and 13 bases lay between the germline ends. CDR1 and CDR2 from the germline V gene are LNHDA and SQIVND (reference sequence). As DNA, the CDR3 is TGTGCCAGTAGTATTGACAGATTGTCATACGAGCAGTACTTC. This sequence encodes CASSIDRLSYEQYF.

Here the CDR3 reads CASSVDRAKNIQYF. The CDR3, as DNA: TGTGCCAGCAGCGTGGACAGGGCCAAAAACATTCAGTACTTC. The chain recombines TRBV9 with TRBJ2-4, with 7 bases identical to TRBD1. Germline assignment: CDR1 SGDLS and CDR2 YYNGEE. The CDR3 runs 14 residues. Trimming removed 2 bases from V and 1 base from J; junction bases left unmatched: 0.

The chain joins TRBV5-8 to TRBJ1-5; D possibly corresponds to TRBD1 (6 bases). Germline values: CDR1 SGHTS, CDR2 YDEGEE. This CDR3 contains 17 residues. The V end was cut by 4 bases, the J end by 2 bases, with 19 bases between. CDR3 residues: CASSPGGVGGRNQPQHF. DNA for the CDR3: TGTGCCAGCAGCCCGGGTGGTGTAGGGGGTCGCAATCAGCCCCAGCATTTT.

J is TRBJ1-2 and V is TRBV27; D might be TRBD1 (6 bases). The CDR3 spans 14 residues. Trimming took off 8 bases at V and 8 bases at J, with 21 bases between the two ends. Per the germline V gene, CDR1 is MNHEY and CDR2 is SMNVEV (reference sequence). CDR3 sequence: CASGSRQGSQGYTF. The CDR3 DNA follows: TGTGCCAGCGGCTCCAGGCAGGGGTCACAGGGCTACACCTTC.

This clone is hyperexpanded (1% or more) in the sample. The chain carries TRBV9 and TRBJ1-2, with TRBD1 identical over 8 bases. The CDR3 spans 17 residues. V lost 0 bases to trimming and J lost 3 bases; unmatched junction nucleotides: 10. CDR1 and CDR2 (germline): SGDLS, YYNGEE. The chain's CDR3 is CASSVEAGGAGYYGYTF. The CDR3 nucleotides read TGTGCCAGCAGCGTAGAGGCAGGGGGCGCCGGCTACTATGGCTACACCTTC.